This record covers a single T cell receptor beta chain. This clonotype has a count of ten or more. Its target antigen remains unknown. Nothing much larger sits one base from this clone, and base qualities are not available. These data come from a study of T-cell reconstitution after alpha-beta-depleted transplantation in children (dated by TCRdb to about 2016). Context from the whole study: Using TCR repertoire profiling, the study quantitatively followed how T-cell immune reconstitution unfolded in children after TCRalphabeta/CD19-depleted allogeneic hematopoietic cell transplantation.

The library came from PCR. Sequenced using an Illumina HiSeq 2500. TCR library preparation used molecular barcoding, with unique molecular identifiers applied to normalize quantification of the TCRbeta repertoire. Using fastp trimming at Q25 and MiXCR clonotype assembly, TCRdb reanalyzed the public sequencing data and kept in-frame beta chains. Identical CDR3 proteins give one entry, which carries the most common genes and DNA. The sample data list 500,000 to 600,000 distinct CDR3 sequences, and roughly 18% of these were observed just once. Clones ranked in the top ten supply about 3.1% of the sample. V is clipped by 2 bases and J by 2 bases, and the sequence between their germline boundaries is 7 bases long. The CDR3, cysteine through phenylalanine, is 14 amino acids long. CDR3 DNA is the only sequence kept; it has 42 bases, read in frame from the first base.

The source of this sequence is a human donor who donated a stem cell graft to a child with acute lymphoblastic leukemia. The chain is assembled from TRBV12-3 or TRBV12-4 and TRBJ1-5; D gene: possibly TRBD1, on 5 matching bases. The sequenced sample was PBMCs from the stem cell graft donor, obtained from the stem cell graft. The nucleotide sequence reads TGTGCCAGCAGTTTACGGGGGGGCAATCAGCCCCAGCATTTT. This encodes CASSLRGGNQPQHF.